This TCR beta chain was sequenced for a study of T cells in tumors after PD-1 blockade. With 5 bases removed from V and 11 bases from J, the gap between germline ends came to 9 bases. The germline V gene encodes CDR1 LGHDT and CDR2 YNNKEL (reference sequence). The CDR3 runs 11 residues. Profiling relied on immunoSEQ multiplex PCR, and the TCRdb table lists in-frame clones only, not all of them. The sample lists about 15,000 clones, around 62% occurring once. The sample in question was tumor tissue, obtained after anti-PD-1 treatment. The receptor was derived from a human donor with cutaneous squamous cell carcinoma. The V call is TRBV3-1 (or the pseudogene TRBV3-2), the J call TRBJ1-4; a weak D match, TRBD1 (5 bases). CDR3: CASSGRDKLFF. DNA for the CDR3: TGTGCCAGCAGCGGCCGGGACAAACTGTTTTTT.